What follows describes a single T cell receptor beta chain. With 60 Vbeta and 13 Jbeta primers, the PCR was carried out. TCRdb keeps only in-frame clones here, not all; method: immunoSEQ multiplex PCR. This sample carries around 140,000 clones, roughly four fifths of them seen once, and the ten largest clones take approximately 1.8%. CDR3 length: 15 residues. Per germline, CDR1 SGHRS and CDR2 YFSETQ. V dropped 1 base and J dropped 5; count of bases not matched to a gene: 5. This sample is drawn from a study of cytomegalovirus exposure and HLA in healthy donors. Sequencing was carried out using PBMCs. The source of this sequence is a female donor in good health and CMV-seropositive. V and J are TRBV5-1 and TRBJ2-1; 8 bases fit TRBD1. The CDR3 region has the DNA TGCGCCAGCAGCTTGTTGCCGACAGGGGACAATGAGCAGTTCTTC. Residues: CASSLLPTGDNEQFF.